The 11 T cell receptor beta chains given below trace back to one sample, sequenced in a study of T cell changes during pregnancy in multiple sclerosis. Some clones are missing from TCRdb's copy, which holds only in-frame ones; the method was immunoSEQ multiplex PCR. The data contain fewer than 70,000 clones, 85% to 95% of them singletons. The sequenced sample was CD8+ T cells from peripheral blood mononuclear cells, obtained in the third trimester of pregnancy. Source of these receptors: a female donor with multiple sclerosis, enrolled in a pregnancy study.

The rearrangement uses TRBV2 and TRBJ2-7; 7 bases line up with TRBD2. The germline CDR1 and CDR2 sequences are SNHLY and FYNNEI. This CDR3 has 13 residues. After removal of 4 bases from V and 3 bases from J, the junction contained 3 bases not matched to a gene. The CDR3 spells CASSVPSGYEQYF. The DNA of the CDR3 is TGTGCCAGCAGTGTTCCTAGCGGCTACGAGCAGTACTTC.

This clone was observed once. In the same sample, other DNA sequences code for this CDR3. This rearrangement joins TRBV7-9 to TRBJ2-7, with D possibly TRBD1 on 5 matching bases. The CDR3 sequence is 14 residues long. Trimming pared 5 bases from V and 1 base from J, leaving 12 bases between. The V gene's germline CDR1 is SEHNR and CDR2 FQNEAQ (reference sequence). The CDR3 DNA reads TGTGCCAGCAGCCTCGACAGCCCATCCTACGAGCAGTACTTC. This gives the protein CASSLDSPSYEQYF.

The rearrangement links TRBV2 to TRBJ2-1; D call uncertain. This CDR3 has 13 residues. Trimming left V 6 bases short and J 9 bases short, with 15 bases between. Germline values: CDR1 SNHLY, CDR2 FYNNEI. CDR3 sequence reads: CASRAELLPEQFF. CDR3 nucleotides: TGTGCCAGCAGGGCGGAACTTCTTCCTGAGCAGTTCTTC.

J is TRBJ1-5 and V is TRBV4-1; D gene ambiguous. The V end was cut by 1 base, the J end by 0 bases, with 16 bases between. Germline V CDR1 and CDR2: MGHRA, YSYEKL. The CDR3 has 18 residues. The CDR3 region has the DNA TGCGCCAGCAGCCAAGGGCTAAGAGCAGAGGCTAGCAATCAGCCCCAGCATTTT. This codes for CASSQGLRAEASNQPQHF.

This chain links TRBV5-1 with TRBJ2-7, with TRBD2 matching over 13 bases. The CDR3 totals 16 residues. Germline V CDR1 and CDR2: SGHRS, YFSETQ. V trimming: 4 bases; J trimming: 5 bases; junction bases outside the gene matches: 9. Here the CDR3 DNA reads TGCGCCAGCAGCCGAAAACTAGCGGGAGGGCCCCACGAGCAGTACTTC. Amino acid sequence: CASSRKLAGGPHEQYF. Combining the CDR3 with reference TRBV5-1 and TRBJ2-7 gives the whole variable domain KAGVTQTPRYLIKTRGQQVTLSCSPISGHRSVSWYQQTPGQGLQFLFEYFSETQRNKGNFPGRFSGRQFSNSRSEMNVSTLELGDSALYLCASSRKLAGGPHEQYFGPGTRLTVT.

The V call is TRBV10-3, the J call TRBJ2-1; tentative D call: TRBD2 (5 bases). Germline lookup yields CDR1 ENHRY and CDR2 SYGVKD. This CDR3 is built from 14 residues. The V end was cut by 2 bases, the J end by 4 bases, with 9 bases between. The CDR3, as DNA: TGTGCCATCAGTGAGGCTAGCAGATACAATGAGCAGTTCTTC. It translates to CAISEASRYNEQFF.

The J gene is TRBJ1-1, the V gene TRBV7-6; D is ambiguous. V lost 5 bases and J 4 bases, leaving 20 bases between the germline ends. CDR3 length: 16 residues. CDR1 is SGHVS, CDR2 FNYEAQ, per germline. CDR3 nucleotide sequence: TGTGCCAGCAGCCCCCTATCCGAACTTTCGTCCACTGAAGCTTTCTTT. It codes for CASSPLSELSSTEAFF.

The rearrangement links TRBV5-6 to TRBJ2-7; TRBD2 aligns across 11 bases. Germline CDR1 reads SGHDT; CDR2 reads YYEEEE. V lost 0 bases to trimming and J lost 7 bases; unmatched junction nucleotides: 6. This CDR3 has 15 residues. CDR3 bases: TGTGCCAGCAGCTTGGCACTAGCGGGAGCTGAAGAGCAGTACTTC. Residues: CASSLALAGAEEQYF.

V is TRBV7-9 and J is TRBJ2-1, with TRBD2 identical over 10 bases. This CDR3 spans 16 amino acids. Losses at the gene ends were 0 bases for V and 2 bases for J; bases not matched to a gene: 1. The germline CDR1 and CDR2 sequences are SEHNR and FQNEAQ (reference sequence). CDR3 region: CASSLAGTSAYNEQFF. The CDR3 DNA sequence: TGTGCCAGCAGCTTAGCCGGGACTAGCGCCTACAATGAGCAGTTCTTC.

This chain joins TRBV7-6 and TRBJ1-2, with D maybe TRBD1 (6 bases). CDR1 and CDR2 (germline): SGHVS, FNYEAQ. CDR3 length equals 12 residues. The V end was cut by 4 bases, the J end by 8 bases, with 11 bases between. CDR3 residues: CASSSGVSGYTF. The CDR3 bases are TGTGCCAGCAGCTCAGGGGTTAGCGGCTACACCTTC.

V and J are TRBV5-6 and TRBJ2-5; a weak D match, TRBD1 (6 bases). Deletions cut 5 bases from V and 5 bases from J, with 22 bases between. Germline V gives CDR1 SGHDT, CDR2 YYEEEE. This CDR3 has 16 residues. CDR3 in amino acids: CASSFFSGDGEETQYF. CDR3 DNA sequence: TGTGCCAGCAGTTTTTTTTCAGGGGACGGTGAGGAGACCCAGTACTTC.